One sample yielded the 27 T cell receptor beta chains listed below, sequenced in a study of cytomegalovirus exposure and HLA in healthy donors. The PCR had 60 Vbeta and 13 Jbeta primers. Data came from immunoSEQ multiplex PCR; TCRdb stores just in-frame clones and leaves some out. The table has about 130,000 clones, roughly 82% seen once. Sequencing used PBMCs. The receptor set was obtained from a boy aged 10-17 years in good health and CMV-seronegative.

This rearrangement joins TRBV10-3 to TRBJ2-7; 13 positions match TRBD2. This CDR3 has 14 residues. With 3 bases clipped from V and 6 bases from J, the junction kept 2 bases outside the gene matches. CDR1 and CDR2 (germline): ENHRY, SYGVKD. In DNA form, the CDR3 reads TGTGCCATCAGTGATCGACTAGCGGGAGGCGAGCAGTACTTC. Translated: CAISDRLAGGEQYF.

This clone was observed a few times. The chain employs TRBV6-1 and TRBJ1-1; TRBD1 might be the D (5 bases). V was trimmed by 4 bases and J by 8 bases, leaving 14 bases between them. Germline V gene sequence: CDR1 MNHNS, CDR2 SASEGT. The CDR3 runs 13 residues. CDR3 DNA: TGTGCCAGCAGTGCCATACAGGAGAGCGAAGCTTTCTTT. It is translated as CASSAIQESEAFF.

This clone was observed a single time. The rearrangement links TRBV9 to TRBJ1-2; maybe TRBD1 (5 bases). The germline V and J ends were trimmed by 6 bases and 2 bases, with 11 bases remaining between them. From germline, CDR1 is SGDLS and CDR2 YYNGEE. The CDR3 totals 13 residues. The CDR3 reads CASTLGGNYGYTF. The CDR3 coding sequence is TGTGCCAGCACCCTGGGGGGGAACTATGGCTACACCTTC.

The chain recombines TRBV11-2 with TRBJ2-1; TRBD2 aligns across 12 bases. The CDR3 length is 16 residues. Germline V gives CDR1 SGHAT, CDR2 FQNNGV. J gave up 8 bases and V 3 bases, and 8 bases lay outside the gene matches. CDR3 nucleotide sequence: TGTGCCAGCAGCTTTACGACTAGCGGGAGCGGGGATGAGCAGTTCTTC. Its translation is CASSFTTSGSGDEQFF. The full variable domain, with the rest looked up from reference TRBV11-2 and TRBJ2-1, is EAGVAQSPRYKIIEKRQSVAFWCNPISGHATLYWYQQILGQGPKLLIQFQNNGVVDDSQLPKDRFSAERLKGVDSTLKIQPAKLEDSAVYLCASSFTTSGSGDEQFFGPGTRLTVL.

This chain joins TRBV27 and TRBJ2-3; 11 bases fit TRBD1. The V gene's germline CDR1 is MNHEY and CDR2 SMNVEV (reference sequence). There are 19 residues in the CDR3. Trimming cost V 6 bases and J 0 bases; bases outside gene matches: 14. The CDR3 nucleotides are TGTGCCAGCAGCCCAACCGTCGGGACAGGGGGATCTAGCACAGATACGCAGTATTTT. This gives the protein CASSPTVGTGGSSTDTQYF.

V gene TRBV2 combines with J gene TRBJ2-1; TRBD2 is a possible D gene (6 bases). V lost 9 bases and J lost 8, with 26 bases in between. The CDR3 covers 16 residues. Germline lookup yields CDR1 SNHLY and CDR2 FYNNEI. The DNA of the CDR3 is TGTGCCAGTGATAGATACGGGAGACATGAGTCCCATGAGCAGTTCTTC. This gives the protein CASDRYGRHESHEQFF.

The chain uses TRBV7-8 and TRBJ1-2; D possibly corresponds to TRBD1 (5 bases). Germline values: CDR1 SGHVS, CDR2 FQNEAQ. Trimming cost V 5 bases and J 4 bases, with 20 bases left between them. The CDR3 is 16 amino acids. For the CDR3, the DNA is TGTGCCAGCAGCGACGAAGTGGGGCCGGAACTCTATGGCTACACCTTC. Residues: CASSDEVGPELYGYTF. The full variable domain, completed using reference TRBV7-8 and TRBJ1-2, is GAGVSQSPRYKVAKRGQDVALRCDPISGHVSLFWYQQALGQGPEFLTYFQNEAQLDKSGLPSDRFFAERPEGSVSTLKIQRTQQEDSAVYLCASSDEVGPELYGYTFGSGTRLTVV.

This clone was seen once. The rearrangement links TRBV11-2 to TRBJ1-5, with TRBD1 as a possible D gene (6 bases). V dropped 4 bases and J dropped 6 bases, with 16 bases sitting between them. The CDR3 is 15 amino acids. Per germline, CDR1 SGHAT and CDR2 FQNNGV. CDR3 loop: CASSSKGVESQPQHF. The CDR3 DNA is TGTGCCAGCAGCTCGAAGGGGGTCGAGAGTCAGCCCCAGCATTTT.

The chain employs TRBV6-5 and TRBJ1-1; a weak D match, TRBD1 (6 bases). Germline V CDR1 and CDR2: MNHEY, SVGAGI. The CDR3 is 15 residues long. Trimming cost V 4 bases and J 0 bases, with 12 bases left between them. The CDR3: CASSSAKGVNTEAFF. CDR3 DNA: TGTGCCAGCAGTTCGGCAAAGGGGGTGAACACTGAAGCTTTCTTT.

The V and J genes are TRBV9 and TRBJ1-1; D is ambiguous. This CDR3 region has 15 residues. Trimming cost V 0 bases and J 1 base, with 10 bases left between them. Germline V gives CDR1 SGDLS, CDR2 YYNGEE. CDR3 in amino acids: CASSVGHGSNTEAFF. Here the CDR3 DNA reads TGTGCCAGCAGCGTAGGGCACGGGTCGAACACTGAAGCTTTCTTT.

The chain carries TRBV7-8 and TRBJ2-2, with D tentatively TRBD2 (5 bases). The CDR3 sequence is 15 residues long. CDR1 SGHVS and CDR2 FQNEAQ come from the germline V gene. Trimming took 11 bases from V and 0 from J, leaving 16 bases between them. CDR3 region: CALKAGHTNTGELFF. The DNA for the CDR3 is TGTGCCCTCAAGGCGGGCCACACGAACACCGGGGAGCTGTTTTTT.

The chain combines TRBV5-1 with TRBJ1-5; no reliable D call. The CDR3 runs to 13 residues. CDR1 and CDR2 (germline): SGHRS, YFSETQ. Trimming cost V 0 bases and J 6 bases, with 7 bases left between them. The chain's CDR3 is CASSLGGSQPQHF. CDR3 bases: TGCGCCAGCAGCTTGGGAGGGTCTCAGCCCCAGCATTTT. Full variable domain (remainder filled in from reference TRBV5-1 and TRBJ1-5): KAGVTQTPRYLIKTRGQQVTLSCSPISGHRSVSWYQQTPGQGLQFLFEYFSETQRNKGNFPGRFSGRQFSNSRSEMNVSTLELGDSALYLCASSLGGSQPQHFGDGTRLSIL.

This clone occurred once. V and J are TRBV5-1 and TRBJ2-7; unclear D gene. Germline values: CDR1 SGHRS, CDR2 YFSETQ. The CDR3 has 15 amino acids. Trimming took off 0 bases at V and 2 bases at J, with 12 bases between the two ends. CDR3 coding DNA: TGCGCCAGCAGCTTGGGGTTCGACACAACCTACGAGCAGTACTTC. This translates into CASSLGFDTTYEQYF.

This sequence joins TRBV25-1 and TRBJ1-2; tentatively, D is TRBD1 (5 bases). V was clipped by 1 base and J by 4 bases, with 13 bases between them. The CDR3 totals 15 residues. Per germline, CDR1 MGHDK and CDR2 SYGVNS. Here the CDR3 reads CASSEWGGPRYGYTF. The CDR3 region has the DNA TGTGCCAGCAGTGAATGGGGGGGACCGCGCTATGGCTACACCTTC.

The chain employs TRBV2 and TRBJ2-3, with 13 bases that match TRBD2. V was pared by 10 bases and J by 4 bases, with 5 bases of the junction left unmatched. Germline V gene sequence: CDR1 SNHLY, CDR2 FYNNEI. The CDR3 totals 14 residues. CDR3 DNA sequence: TGTGCCATTTTGGGACTAGCGGGATCAGATACGCAGTATTTT. This translates into CAILGLAGSDTQYF.

The chain links TRBV30 to TRBJ1-1, with D perhaps matching TRBD1 (5 bases). CDR3 size: 12 residues. The V gene's germline CDR1 is GTSNPN and CDR2 SVGIG (reference sequence). V was shortened by 5 bases and J by 0 bases, with 7 bases between the two germline ends. The CDR3 bases are TGTGCCTGGGACAGTCTGAACACTGAAGCTTTCTTT. Amino acid sequence: CAWDSLNTEAFF.

The V and J genes are TRBV5-4 and TRBJ2-7; D may be TRBD1 (7 bases). This CDR3 is built from 16 residues. Trimming took 1 base from V and 5 from J, leaving 19 bases between them. Per the germline V gene, CDR1 is SGHNT and CDR2 is YYREEE (reference sequence). The CDR3 loop is CASSLIEGGQGDEQYF. The CDR3 DNA sequence: TGTGCCAGCAGCTTGATTGAGGGAGGCCAGGGGGACGAGCAGTACTTC.

This clone appeared a few times. For the CDR3, the DNA is TGTGCCAGTAGTATTGGGGCTAGCGGGACCACAGATACGCAGTATTTT. Translated, it gives CASSIGASGTTDTQYF. The rearrangement uses TRBV19 and TRBJ2-3; 9 bases are shared with TRBD2. V trimming: 3 bases; J trimming: 2 bases; junction bases outside the gene matches: 6. The CDR3 covers 16 residues. CDR1 and CDR2 (germline): LNHDA, SQIVND (reference sequence).

The chain links TRBV30 to TRBJ2-3; D remains unclear. The CDR3 contains 8 residues. V gave up 3 bases and J gave up 13 bases, with 5 bases separating them. Per the germline V gene, CDR1 is GTSNPN and CDR2 is SVGIG (reference sequence). DNA of the CDR3: TGTGCCTGGAGGGGCAAGTATTTT. Its protein is CAWRGKYF.

J is TRBJ2-1 and V is TRBV27, with TRBD1 matching over 7 bases. Germline-derived CDR1 and CDR2 are MNHEY and SMNVEV (reference sequence). The CDR3 is 14 residues long. J lost 6 bases, V lost 2 bases, and 4 bases had no gene match. The chain's CDR3 is CASSLGDRVNEQFF. Here the CDR3 DNA reads TGTGCCAGCAGTTTAGGAGACAGGGTCAATGAGCAGTTCTTC.

The chain combines TRBV7-6 with TRBJ2-3, with TRBD2 identical over 8 bases. The CDR3 covers 16 residues. CDR1 is SGHVS and CDR2 is FNYEAQ in the germline V gene. The V gene end was trimmed by 1 base and the J gene end by 2 bases; junction bases not matched to a gene: 5. The CDR3 region has the DNA TGTGCCAGCAGCTTAGAACTAGCGGTTTCCACAGATACGCAGTATTTT. Translated: CASSLELAVSTDTQYF.

The genes are TRBV30 and TRBJ1-1; D remains unclear. Germline V gives CDR1 GTSNPN, CDR2 SVGIG (reference sequence). This CDR3 contains 13 residues. V was cut by 0 bases and J by 1 base, with 6 bases left in between. The DNA for the CDR3 is TGTGCCTGGAGTGTACTATCGAACACTGAAGCTTTCTTT. This encodes CAWSVLSNTEAFF.

This chain joins TRBV4-1 and TRBJ1-1; 7 bases map to TRBD1. V gave up 0 bases and J gave up 1 base; unmatched junction bases: 5. This CDR3 comprises 16 residues. CDR1 and CDR2 from the germline V gene are MGHRA and YSYEKL. The CDR3 coding sequence is TGCGCCAGCAGCCAAGAAGCTCAGGGGGGGAACACTGAAGCTTTCTTT. This encodes CASSQEAQGGNTEAFF.

J is TRBJ1-2 and V is TRBV6-5, with a tentative D call TRBD1 (5 bases). Between the trimmed V and J ends, which lost 8 bases and 7 bases, there was a span of 8 bases. This CDR3 is built from 10 residues. CDR1 MNHEY and CDR2 SVGAGI come from the germline V gene. The CDR3 sequence is CASFRGGYTF. CDR3 DNA: TGTGCCAGCTTTAGGGGTGGCTACACCTTC.

The chain carries TRBV30 and TRBJ2-3, with TRBD2 matching 7 bases. After removal of 1 base from V and 0 bases from J, the junction contained 4 bases not matched to a gene. In germline, CDR1 is GTSNPN, CDR2 SVGIG (reference sequence). The CDR3 is 15 amino acids. CDR3 DNA sequence: TGTGCCTGGAGTGGGGCTAGCGGAAGCACAGATACGCAGTATTTT. Amino acid sequence: CAWSGASGSTDTQYF. Full variable domain (outside the CDR3, taken from reference TRBV30 and TRBJ2-3): SQTIHQWPATLVQPVGSPLSLECTVEGTSNPNLYWYRQAAGRGLQLLFYSVGIGQISSEVPQNLSASRPQDRQFILSSKKLLLSDSGFYLCAWSGASGSTDTQYFGPGTRLTVL.

The rearrangement joins TRBV27 to TRBJ2-1; 7 positions agree with TRBD2. Losses at the gene ends were 7 bases for V and 5 bases for J; bases not matched to a gene: 14. CDR3 size: 16 residues. Germline CDR1 MNHEY, CDR2 SMNVEV (reference sequence). The CDR3 DNA sequence: TGTGCCAGCACCCGGATAGGGGCGGGAGTTAACAATGAGCAGTTCTTC. Translation gives CASTRIGAGVNNEQFF.

The V call is TRBV4-1, the J call TRBJ1-1; 11 bases line up with TRBD1. V lost 0 bases to trimming and J lost 7 bases; unmatched junction nucleotides: 4. The CDR3 length is 15 residues. CDR1 is MGHRA, CDR2 YSYEKL, per germline. The CDR3 is CASSQDWTGGSEAFF. The CDR3 DNA reads as TGCGCCAGCAGCCAAGATTGGACAGGGGGCAGTGAAGCTTTCTTT.